The 23 T cell receptor beta chains below all came from one sample that was sequenced in a study of blood T cell repertoires in COVID-19. Libraries were prepared by immunoSEQ multiplex PCR; TCRdb keeps only in-frame clonotypes and omits some of them. The table shows approximately 250,000 clones, with under 90% occurring only once. Input material: PBMCs or T cells enriched from blood (not recorded which). The receptors shown here come from a man aged 25 to 40 with acute COVID-19.

This chain joins TRBV3-1 (or the pseudogene TRBV3-2) and TRBJ1-2, with a possible D match to TRBD1 (6 bases). Germline values: CDR1 LGHDT, CDR2 YNNKEL (reference sequence). The CDR3 has 12 amino acids. V was clipped by 4 bases and J by 5 bases, with 8 bases between them. CDR3: CASSPGTYGYTF. CDR3 sequence (DNA): TGTGCCAGCAGCCCAGGGACATATGGCTACACCTTC.

The chain uses TRBV7-6 and TRBJ2-6; D not certain. Trimming stripped 5 bases from V and 1 base from J, with 9 bases between. Per the germline V gene, CDR1 is SGHVS and CDR2 is FNYEAQ. The CDR3 is 15 amino acids. The CDR3, as DNA: TGTGCCAGCAGCCCCGACGGGTCTGGGGCCAACGTCCTGACTTTC. Encoded protein: CASSPDGSGANVLTF.

The chain uses TRBV18 and TRBJ1-5; 8 nucleotides align to TRBD1. Germline V CDR1 and CDR2: KGHSH, LQKENI. The CDR3 spans 14 residues. Trimming removed 5 bases from V and 7 bases from J; junction bases left unmatched: 7. Written as DNA, the CDR3 is TGTGCCAGCTCAACGGACAGGGAAGGCCAGCCCCAGCATTTT. Its protein is CASSTDREGQPQHF.

The gene calls are TRBV27 and TRBJ1-2; TRBD1 aligns across 9 bases. Trimming at V came to 3 bases and at J to 3 bases, leaving 2 bases not matched to a gene. CDR3 length: 14 residues. The germline CDR1 and CDR2 sequences are MNHEY and SMNVEV (reference sequence). CDR3 nucleotide sequence: TGTGCCAGCAGTTTTACAGGGGGCCACTATGGCTACACCTTC. Translation gives CASSFTGGHYGYTF.

This chain uses TRBV9 with TRBJ2-2; unclear D gene. Germline-derived CDR1 and CDR2 are SGDLS and YYNGEE. There are 12 residues in the CDR3. The germline V and J ends were trimmed by 2 bases and 4 bases, with 3 bases remaining between them. Here the CDR3 reads CASSVGTGELFF. The CDR3 region has the DNA TGTGCCAGCAGCGTCGGCACCGGGGAGCTGTTTTTT.

A remark on this clone: Other DNA sequences in this specimen translate into the identical CDR3. J is TRBJ2-2 and V is TRBV5-1; D unclear. Germline CDR1 and CDR2: SGHRS and YFSETQ. The CDR3 extends over 14 amino acids. Trimming left V 0 bases short and J 0 bases short, with 3 bases between. The CDR3: CASSLAANTGELFF. CDR3 DNA sequence: TGCGCCAGCAGCTTGGCGGCGAACACCGGGGAGCTGTTTTTT.

The V call is TRBV30, the J call TRBJ1-1, with 8 bases that match TRBD1. The CDR3 runs to 12 residues. The trim removed 4 bases at V and 4 bases at J, leaving 2 bases unmatched. Per germline, CDR1 GTSNPN and CDR2 SVGIG (reference sequence). CDR3 protein: CAWNQGATEAFF. Here the CDR3 DNA reads TGTGCCTGGAATCAGGGGGCCACTGAAGCTTTCTTT.

This clone was observed a single time. The V call is TRBV7-3, the J call TRBJ2-2; 9 nucleotides agree with TRBD2. The CDR3 consists of 17 residues. Per the germline V gene, CDR1 is SGHTA and CDR2 is FQGTGA. V shed 2 bases and J 6 bases; nucleotides not matched to a gene: 10. This chain's CDR3 is CASSLVSAGGGSGELFF. CDR3 nucleotide sequence: TGTGCCAGCAGCTTAGTGTCAGCGGGAGGCGGTTCCGGGGAGCTGTTTTTT.

This clone came up once. The V and J genes are TRBV7-9 and TRBJ2-3; 7 nucleotides match TRBD2. This CDR3 has 19 amino acids. J was trimmed by 0 bases and V by 0 bases; bases with no gene match: 12. Germline-derived CDR1 and CDR2 are SEHNR and FQNEAQ (reference sequence). CDR3 DNA: TGTGCCAGCAGCTTAGCAACCAGCGGGGAGCGTTTTAGCACAGATACGCAGTATTTT. This gives the protein CASSLATSGERFSTDTQYF.

The chain employs TRBV5-1 and TRBJ1-1; TRBD1 might be the D (5 bases). The V end lost 7 bases, the J end lost 0 bases, and 7 bases lay between the germline ends. Germline loops: CDR1 SGHRS, CDR2 YFSETQ. There are 12 residues in the CDR3. The CDR3 region has the DNA TGCGCCAGCGCCAGGGTGAACACTGAAGCTTTCTTT. It codes for CASARVNTEAFF.

This CDR3 is CASSMGRASNQPQHF. The CDR3 DNA is TGTGCCAGTAGTATGGGCAGGGCTAGCAATCAGCCCCAGCATTTT. The J gene is TRBJ1-5, the V gene TRBV19, with D maybe TRBD1 (5 bases). The V end was cut by 3 bases, the J end by 0 bases, with 9 bases between. Germline V CDR1 and CDR2: LNHDA, SQIVND (reference sequence). This CDR3 contains 15 residues. The whole variable domain, remainder taken from reference TRBV19 and TRBJ1-5, is DGGITQSPKYLFRKEGQNVTLSCEQNLNHDAMYWYRQDPGQGLRLIYYSQIVNDFQKGDIAEGYSVSREKKESFPLTVTSAQKNPTAFYLCASSMGRASNQPQHFGDGTRLSIL.

This clone was picked up a small number of times. The V gene is TRBV12-3 or TRBV12-4, the J gene TRBJ1-1; the match to TRBD1 covers 7 bases. CDR3 length: 12 amino acids. J was trimmed by 8 bases and V by 5 bases; bases with no gene match: 5. The CDR3 nucleotides read TGTGCCAGCAGTAACAGGGGCCCGGAAGCTTTCTTT. Its translation: CASSNRGPEAFF.

J is TRBJ1-5 and V is TRBV19; D is unclear. The CDR3 sequence is 14 residues long. Germline V CDR1 and CDR2: LNHDA, SQIVND (reference sequence). The V and J ends lost 3 bases and 5 bases respectively, with 11 bases between them. The CDR3: CASSIFSPDQPQHF. The CDR3 nucleotides are TGTGCCAGTAGTATTTTTTCTCCCGATCAGCCCCAGCATTTT.

V and J are TRBV9 and TRBJ2-2; TRBD2 might be the D (6 bases). CDR3 length: 16 residues. V lost 0 bases, J lost 1 base, and 10 bases lay in between. Germline-derived CDR1 and CDR2 are SGDLS and YYNGEE. Written as DNA, the CDR3 is TGTGCCAGCAGCGTAGAGGGGCGGGGGAACACCGGGGAGCTGTTTTTT. Translation gives CASSVEGRGNTGELFF. The complete variable domain, with remaining parts taken from reference TRBV9 and TRBJ2-2, reads DSGVTQTPKHLITATGQRVTLRCSPRSGDLSVYWYQQSLDQGLQFLIQYYNGEERAKGNILERFSAQQFPDLHSELNLSSLELGDSALYFCASSVEGRGNTGELFFGEGSRLTVL.

The chain links TRBV5-6 to TRBJ1-2; D is undetermined. This CDR3 comprises 13 residues. V was clipped by 5 bases and J by 10 bases, with 18 bases between them. In germline, CDR1 is SGHDT, CDR2 YYEEEE. CDR3 residues: CASRERVKRIYTF. The CDR3 nucleotides read TGTGCCAGCAGGGAGAGGGTGAAGCGTATCTACACCTTC.

The V call is TRBV6-2 or TRBV6-3, the J call TRBJ2-7, with 10 bases matching TRBD2. CDR1 is MNHEY, CDR2 SVGEGT, per germline. V trimming: 2 bases; J trimming: 3 bases; junction bases outside the gene matches: 1. This CDR3 comprises 14 residues. CDR3 DNA: TGTGCCAGCAGTTACGGGACTAGCGTCTACGAGCAGTACGTC. It specifies CASSYGTSVYEQYV.

The chain links TRBV10-1 to TRBJ2-2; 10 positions agree with TRBD1. Germline loops: CDR1 WNHNN, CDR2 SYGVQD (reference sequence). V dropped 6 bases and J dropped 6; count of bases not matched to a gene: 7. This CDR3 spans 15 amino acids. CDR3 nucleotide sequence: TGCGCCAGCAGCGACAGGGGGCGTGGATCCGGGGAGCTGTTTTTT. This encodes CASSDRGRGSGELFF.

The chain carries TRBV15 and TRBJ1-6; D call uncertain. CDR3 length equals 13 residues. The germline gives CDR1 LNHNV, CDR2 YYDKDF (reference sequence). Trimming cost V 9 bases and J 9 bases, with 15 bases left between them. For the CDR3, the DNA is TGTGCCACGACACCGGGATACGGTTCACCCCTCCACTTT. Encoded protein: CATTPGYGSPLHF.

The rearrangement uses TRBV7-9 and TRBJ1-1; D gene uncertain. Germline CDR1 reads SEHNR; CDR2 reads FQNEAQ (reference sequence). This CDR3 contains 11 residues. V lost 5 bases and J 12 bases, leaving 13 bases between the germline ends. CDR3 nucleotide sequence: TGTGCCAGCAGCCTCCGCCCAGATCCTTTCTTT. As protein: CASSLRPDPFF.

This clone was found once. CDR3 DNA: TGTGCCAGCAGTTACGGACAGGGTAACACTGAAGCTTTCTTT. It specifies CASSYGQGNTEAFF. The chain couples TRBV6-5 to TRBJ1-1, with TRBD1 identical over 8 bases. CDR3 length: 14 residues. Germline assignment: CDR1 MNHEY and CDR2 SVGAGI. The V gene end was trimmed by 2 bases and the J gene end by 2 bases; junction bases not matched to a gene: 1.

The chain employs TRBV6-2 or TRBV6-3 and TRBJ1-1; TRBD1 matches at 7 bases. The V gene's germline CDR1 is MNHEY and CDR2 SVGEGT. J gave up 0 bases and V 5 bases, and 3 bases lay outside the gene matches. The CDR3 spans 14 residues. CDR3 loop: CASSPDRMNTEAFF. The CDR3 DNA reads TGTGCCAGCAGTCCGGACAGGATGAACACTGAAGCTTTCTTT.

The rearrangement joins TRBV7-9 to TRBJ1-4, with TRBD1 matching over 7 bases. Germline V gives CDR1 SEHNR, CDR2 FQNEAQ (reference sequence). Trimming at V came to 2 bases and at J to 12 bases, leaving 6 bases not matched to a gene. The CDR3 covers 13 residues. For the CDR3, the DNA is TGTGCCAGCAGCTTATACGACAGGGAAGAACTGTTTTTT. It specifies CASSLYDREELFF. Based on the CDR3 plus reference TRBV7-9 and TRBJ1-4, the full variable domain is DTGVSQNPRHKITKRGQNVTFRCDPISEHNRLYWYRQTLGQGPEFLTYFQNEAQLEKSRLLSDRFSAERPKGSFSTLEIQRTEQGDSAMYLCASSLYDREELFFGSGTQLSVL.

The chain combines TRBV6-1 with TRBJ1-4; the D gene is possibly TRBD1 (6 bases). The V gene lost 5 bases and the J gene lost 4 bases, with 17 bases spanning the gap. Per germline, CDR1 MNHNS and CDR2 SASEGT. The length of the CDR3 is 16 residues. CDR3 region: CASSKGLGQFNEKLFF. DNA for the CDR3: TGTGCCAGCAGTAAAGGTCTTGGACAGTTTAATGAAAAACTGTTTTTT.